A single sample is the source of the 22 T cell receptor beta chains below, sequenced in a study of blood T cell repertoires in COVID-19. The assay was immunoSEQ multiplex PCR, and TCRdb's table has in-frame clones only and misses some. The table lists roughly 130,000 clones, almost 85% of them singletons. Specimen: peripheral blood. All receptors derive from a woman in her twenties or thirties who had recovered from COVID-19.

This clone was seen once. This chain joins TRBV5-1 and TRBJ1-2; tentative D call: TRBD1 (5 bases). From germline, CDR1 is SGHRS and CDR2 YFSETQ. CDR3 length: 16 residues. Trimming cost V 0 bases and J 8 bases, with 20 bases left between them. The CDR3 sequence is CASSLAGDSGGEGYTF. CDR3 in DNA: TGCGCCAGCAGCTTGGCCGGTGACAGCGGGGGTGAAGGCTACACCTTC.

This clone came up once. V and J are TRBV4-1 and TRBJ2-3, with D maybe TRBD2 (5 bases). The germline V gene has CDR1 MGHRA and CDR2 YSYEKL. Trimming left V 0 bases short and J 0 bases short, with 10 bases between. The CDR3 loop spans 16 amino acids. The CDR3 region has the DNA TGCGCCAGCAGCCAAGACTCAGGACTTAGCACAGATACGCAGTATTTT. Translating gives CASSQDSGLSTDTQYF.

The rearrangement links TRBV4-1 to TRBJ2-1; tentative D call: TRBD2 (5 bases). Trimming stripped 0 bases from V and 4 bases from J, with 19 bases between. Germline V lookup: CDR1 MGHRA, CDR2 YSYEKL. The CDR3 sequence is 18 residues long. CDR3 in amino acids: CASSQDPPVPLVYNEQFF. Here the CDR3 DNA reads TGCGCCAGCAGCCAAGACCCTCCAGTCCCACTAGTTTACAATGAGCAGTTCTTC.

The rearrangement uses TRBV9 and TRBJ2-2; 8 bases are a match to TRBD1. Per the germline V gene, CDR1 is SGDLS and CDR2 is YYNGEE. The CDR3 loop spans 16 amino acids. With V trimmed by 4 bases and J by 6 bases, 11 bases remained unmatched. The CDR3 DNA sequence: TGTGCCAGCAGCCCGCGGACAGGGAGGAGATCCGGGGAGCTGTTTTTT. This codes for CASSPRTGRRSGELFF.

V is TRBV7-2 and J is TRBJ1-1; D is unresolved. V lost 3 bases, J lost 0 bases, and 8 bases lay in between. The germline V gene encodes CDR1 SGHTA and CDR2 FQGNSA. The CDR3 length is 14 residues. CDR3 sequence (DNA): TGTGCCAGCAGCTTTTACTTAGTGAACACTGAAGCTTTCTTT. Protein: CASSFYLVNTEAFF.

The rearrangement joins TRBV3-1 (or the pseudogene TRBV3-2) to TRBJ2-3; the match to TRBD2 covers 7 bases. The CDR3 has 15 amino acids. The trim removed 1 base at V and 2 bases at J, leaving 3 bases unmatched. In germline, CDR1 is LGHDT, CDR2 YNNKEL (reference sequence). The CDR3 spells CASSQGGGDTDTQYF. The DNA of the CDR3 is TGTGCCAGCAGCCAAGGTGGGGGGGACACAGATACGCAGTATTTT.

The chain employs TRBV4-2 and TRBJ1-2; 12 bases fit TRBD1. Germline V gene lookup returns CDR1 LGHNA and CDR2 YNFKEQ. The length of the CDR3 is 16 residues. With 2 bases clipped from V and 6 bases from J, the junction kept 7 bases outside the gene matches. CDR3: CASSQNPGQGADGYTF. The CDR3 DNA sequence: TGTGCCAGCAGCCAAAATCCGGGACAGGGGGCTGATGGCTACACCTTC.

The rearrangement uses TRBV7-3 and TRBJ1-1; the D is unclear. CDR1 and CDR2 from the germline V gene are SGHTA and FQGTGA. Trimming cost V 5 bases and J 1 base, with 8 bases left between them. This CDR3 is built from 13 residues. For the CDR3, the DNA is TGTGCCAGCAGCCCCTCAGAGAACACTGAAGCTTTCTTT. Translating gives CASSPSENTEAFF.

Here the CDR3 reads CASSDRGPYGYTF. DNA of the CDR3: TGTGCCAGCAGCGACAGGGGGCCCTATGGCTACACCTTC. This chain links TRBV5-6 with TRBJ1-2, with 10 bases identical to TRBD1. Trimming cost V 4 bases and J 4 bases; bases outside gene matches: 1. The germline CDR1 and CDR2 sequences are SGHDT and YYEEEE. The CDR3 spans 13 residues.

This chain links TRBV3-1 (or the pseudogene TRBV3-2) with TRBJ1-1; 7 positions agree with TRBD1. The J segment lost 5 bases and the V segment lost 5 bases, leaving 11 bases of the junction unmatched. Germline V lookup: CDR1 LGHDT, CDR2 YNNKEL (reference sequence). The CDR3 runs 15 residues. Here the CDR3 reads CASSGGGTGATEAFF. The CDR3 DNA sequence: TGTGCCAGCAGCGGAGGAGGCACAGGGGCTACTGAAGCTTTCTTT.

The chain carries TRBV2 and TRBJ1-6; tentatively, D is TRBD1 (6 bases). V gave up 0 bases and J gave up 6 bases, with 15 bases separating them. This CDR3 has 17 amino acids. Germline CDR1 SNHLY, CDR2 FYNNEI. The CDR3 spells CASSEADRPGGNSPLHF. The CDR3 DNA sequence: TGTGCCAGCAGTGAAGCTGACAGGCCGGGGGGTAATTCACCCCTCCACTTT. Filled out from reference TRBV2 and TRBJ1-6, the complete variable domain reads EPEVTQTPSHQVTQMGQEVILRCVPISNHLYFYWYRQILGQKVEFLVSFYNNEISEKSEIFDDQFSVERPDGSNFTLKIRSTKLEDSAMYFCASSEADRPGGNSPLHFGNGTRLTVT.

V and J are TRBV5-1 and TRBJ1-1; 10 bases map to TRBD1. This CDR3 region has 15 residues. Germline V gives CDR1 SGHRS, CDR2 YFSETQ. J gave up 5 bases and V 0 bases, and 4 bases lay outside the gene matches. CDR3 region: CASSLVDRGQTEAFF. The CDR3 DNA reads TGCGCCAGCAGCTTGGTAGACAGGGGGCAAACTGAAGCTTTCTTT.

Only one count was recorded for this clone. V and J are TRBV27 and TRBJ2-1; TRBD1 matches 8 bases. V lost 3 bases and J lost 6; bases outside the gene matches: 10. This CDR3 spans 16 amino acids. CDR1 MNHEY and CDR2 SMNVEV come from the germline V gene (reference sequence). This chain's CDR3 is CASSFFSGTGPNEQFF. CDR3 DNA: TGTGCCAGCAGTTTTTTCTCCGGGACAGGTCCCAATGAGCAGTTCTTC.

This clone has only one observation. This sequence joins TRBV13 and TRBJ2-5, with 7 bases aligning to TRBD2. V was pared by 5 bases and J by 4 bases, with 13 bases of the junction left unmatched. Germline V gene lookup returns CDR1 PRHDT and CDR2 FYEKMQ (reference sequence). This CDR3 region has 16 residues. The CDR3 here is CASSLGTGRGVETQYF. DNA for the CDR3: TGTGCCAGCAGCCTCGGAACTGGGAGGGGAGTAGAGACCCAGTACTTC.

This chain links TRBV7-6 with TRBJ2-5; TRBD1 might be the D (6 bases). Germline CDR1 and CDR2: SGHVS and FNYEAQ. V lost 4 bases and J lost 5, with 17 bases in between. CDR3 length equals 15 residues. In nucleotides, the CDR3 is TGTGCCAGCAGCTCCTACAGGGAGATGCAGGAGACCCAGTACTTC. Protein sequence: CASSSYREMQETQYF.

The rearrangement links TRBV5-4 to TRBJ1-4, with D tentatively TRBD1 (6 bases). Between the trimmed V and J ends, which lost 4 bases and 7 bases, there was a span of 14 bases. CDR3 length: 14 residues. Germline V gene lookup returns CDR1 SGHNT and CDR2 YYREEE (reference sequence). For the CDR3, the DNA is TGTGCCAGCAGCATAGGGGGGGACGGTGAAAAACTGTTTTTT. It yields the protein CASSIGGDGEKLFF. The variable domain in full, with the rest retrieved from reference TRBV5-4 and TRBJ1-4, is ETGVTQSPTHLIKTRGQQVTLRCSSQSGHNTVSWYQQALGQGPQFIFQYYREEENGRGNFPPRFSGLQFPNYSSELNVNALELDDSALYLCASSIGGDGEKLFFGSGTQLSVL.

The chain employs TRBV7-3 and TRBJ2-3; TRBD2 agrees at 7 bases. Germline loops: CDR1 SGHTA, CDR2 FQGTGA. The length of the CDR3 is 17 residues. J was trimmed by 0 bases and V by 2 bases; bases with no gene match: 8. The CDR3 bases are TGTGCCAGCAGCTTAGGATCAGCGGGGAGTAGCACAGATACGCAGTATTTT. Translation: CASSLGSAGSSTDTQYF.

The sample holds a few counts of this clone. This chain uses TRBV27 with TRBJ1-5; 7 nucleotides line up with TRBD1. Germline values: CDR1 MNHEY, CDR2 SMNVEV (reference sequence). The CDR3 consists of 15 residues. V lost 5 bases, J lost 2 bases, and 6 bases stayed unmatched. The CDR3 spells CASSLQGTGNQPQHF. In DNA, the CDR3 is TGTGCCAGCAGTCTACAGGGGACTGGCAATCAGCCCCAGCATTTT.

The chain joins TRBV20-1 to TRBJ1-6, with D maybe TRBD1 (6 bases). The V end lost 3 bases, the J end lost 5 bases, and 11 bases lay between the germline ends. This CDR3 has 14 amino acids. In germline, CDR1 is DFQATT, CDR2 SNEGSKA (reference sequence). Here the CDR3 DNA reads TGCAGTGCTAGTCGTGGACAGAATAATTCACCCCTCCACTTT. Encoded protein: CSASRGQNNSPLHF.

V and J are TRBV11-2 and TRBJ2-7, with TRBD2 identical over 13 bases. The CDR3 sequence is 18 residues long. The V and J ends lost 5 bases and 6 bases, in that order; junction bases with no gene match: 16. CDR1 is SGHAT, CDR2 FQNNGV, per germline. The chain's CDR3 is CASSPKGLAGPARSEQYF. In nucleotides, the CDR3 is TGTGCCAGCAGCCCGAAGGGACTAGCGGGACCCGCCCGAAGCGAGCAGTACTTC.

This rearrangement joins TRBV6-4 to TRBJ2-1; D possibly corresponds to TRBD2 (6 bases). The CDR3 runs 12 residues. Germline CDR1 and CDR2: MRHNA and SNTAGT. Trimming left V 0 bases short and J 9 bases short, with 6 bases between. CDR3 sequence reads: CASSDSGGEQFF. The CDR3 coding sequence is TGTGCCAGCAGTGACTCGGGAGGTGAGCAGTTCTTC.

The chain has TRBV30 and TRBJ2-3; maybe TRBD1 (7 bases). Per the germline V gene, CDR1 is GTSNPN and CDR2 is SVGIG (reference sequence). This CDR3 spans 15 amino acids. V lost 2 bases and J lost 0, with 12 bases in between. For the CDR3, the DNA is TGTGCCTGGAGTTTGACAGGGACTAGCACAGATACGCAGTATTTT. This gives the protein CAWSLTGTSTDTQYF. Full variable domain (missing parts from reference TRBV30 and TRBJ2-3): SQTIHQWPATLVQPVGSPLSLECTVEGTSNPNLYWYRQAAGRGLQLLFYSVGIGQISSEVPQNLSASRPQDRQFILSSKKLLLSDSGFYLCAWSLTGTSTDTQYFGPGTRLTVL.